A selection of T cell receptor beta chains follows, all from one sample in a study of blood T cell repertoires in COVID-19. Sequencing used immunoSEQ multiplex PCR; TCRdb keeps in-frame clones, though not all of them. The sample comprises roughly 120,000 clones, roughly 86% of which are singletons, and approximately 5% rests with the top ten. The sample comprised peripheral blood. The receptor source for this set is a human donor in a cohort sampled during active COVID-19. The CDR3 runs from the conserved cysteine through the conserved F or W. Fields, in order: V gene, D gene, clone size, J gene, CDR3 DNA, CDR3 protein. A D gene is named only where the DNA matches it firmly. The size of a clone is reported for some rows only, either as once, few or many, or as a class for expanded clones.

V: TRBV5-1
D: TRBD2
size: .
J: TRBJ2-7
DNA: TGCGCCAGCAGCTTGGTAGGGACTAGGGTCTCCTACGAGCAGTACTTC
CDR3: CASSLVGTRVSYEQYF

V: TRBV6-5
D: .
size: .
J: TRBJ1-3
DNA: TGTGCCAGCAATCTACAGACCTCTGGAAACACCATATATTTT
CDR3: CASNLQTSGNTIYF

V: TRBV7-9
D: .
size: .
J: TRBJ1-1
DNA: TGTGCCAGCAGCCGAGAGGTTGAAGCTTTCTTT
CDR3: CASSREVEAFF

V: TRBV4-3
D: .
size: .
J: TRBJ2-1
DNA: TGCGCCAGCAGCCAAGATCAGCGAACTTGGTACAATGAGCAGTTCTTC
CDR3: CASSQDQRTWYNEQFF

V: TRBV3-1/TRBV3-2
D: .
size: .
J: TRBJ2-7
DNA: TGTGCCAGCAGGAAAAAGATCGGGAAGGCTGACGAGCAGTACTTC
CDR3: CASRKKIGKADEQYF

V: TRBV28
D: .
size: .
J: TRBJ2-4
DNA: TGTGCCAGCAGTTCACAGGGAGCCAAAAACATTCAGTACTTC
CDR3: CASSSQGAKNIQYF

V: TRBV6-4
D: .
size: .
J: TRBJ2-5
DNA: TGTGCCAGCAGTGGGGCCCCCGGCTCGCCCCAGTACTTC
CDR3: CASSGAPGSPQYF

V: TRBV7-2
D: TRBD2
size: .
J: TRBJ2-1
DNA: TGTGCCAGCAGCGTACAGCGGGAGTTTCGGTCGGAGCAGTTCTTC
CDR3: CASSVQREFRSEQFF

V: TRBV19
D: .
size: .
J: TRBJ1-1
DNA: TGTGCCAGTAGTATGCTCCTGTCTTCGGACACTGAAGCTTTCTTT
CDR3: CASSMLLSSDTEAFF

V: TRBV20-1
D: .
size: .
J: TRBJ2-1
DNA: TGCAGTGCTAGTACAGGACCCTACAATGAGCAGTTCTTC
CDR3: CSASTGPYNEQFF

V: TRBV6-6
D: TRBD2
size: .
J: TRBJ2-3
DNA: TGTGCCAGCAGACTACCGCGGGGGGTCACAGATACGCAGTATTTT
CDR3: CASRLPRGVTDTQYF

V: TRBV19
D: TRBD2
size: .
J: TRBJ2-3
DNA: TGTGCCAGTAGTGTGGGACTAGCGGGAGGGTCAGATACGCAGTATTTT
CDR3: CASSVGLAGGSDTQYF

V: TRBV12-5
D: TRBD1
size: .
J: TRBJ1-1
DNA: TGTGCTTCAATGGGGCAGGGGGTAGGGACTGAAGCTTTCTTT
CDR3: CASMGQGVGTEAFF

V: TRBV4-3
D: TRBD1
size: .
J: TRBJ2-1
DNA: TGCGCCAGCAGCCAAGAATCGGGACAGGGATTCGAGCAGTTCTTC
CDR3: CASSQESGQGFEQFF

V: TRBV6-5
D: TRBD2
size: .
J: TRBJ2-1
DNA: TGTGCCAGCAGTCAGTTCGCTAGCGGAAACAATGAGCAGTTCTTC
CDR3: CASSQFASGNNEQFF

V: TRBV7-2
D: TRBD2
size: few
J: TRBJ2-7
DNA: TGTGCCAGCAGCTTATATCCCCCACTAGCGGGACTAGGGTACGAGCAGTACTTC
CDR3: CASSLYPPLAGLGYEQYF

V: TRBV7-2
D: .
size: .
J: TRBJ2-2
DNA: TGTGCCAGCAGCTTAGAGGCCGGGAGAACCGGGGAGCTGTTTTTT
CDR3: CASSLEAGRTGELFF

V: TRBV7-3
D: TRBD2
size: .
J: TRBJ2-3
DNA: TGTGCCAGCAGCCGTAGCGGGGCAGATACGCAGTATTTT
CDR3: CASSRSGADTQYF

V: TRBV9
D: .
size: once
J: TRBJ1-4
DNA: TGTGCCAGCAGCGTAGACTTGAGCGAAAAACTGTTTTTT
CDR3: CASSVDLSEKLFF

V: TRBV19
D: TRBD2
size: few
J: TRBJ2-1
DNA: TGTGCCAGTAGTATAGGACTAGCGGGGGAATACAATGAGCAGTTCTTC
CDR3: CASSIGLAGEYNEQFF

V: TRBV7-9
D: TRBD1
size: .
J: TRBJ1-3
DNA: TGTGCCAGCAGCCCCGACAGGGTCCTAAACACCATATATTTT
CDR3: CASSPDRVLNTIYF

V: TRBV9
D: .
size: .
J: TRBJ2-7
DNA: TGTGCCAGCAGCGTAGACGGTTTCTCCTACGAGCAGTACTTC
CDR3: CASSVDGFSYEQYF

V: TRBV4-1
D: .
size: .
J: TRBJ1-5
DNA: TGCGCCAGCAGCCAAGACCCTCTAACCGGGGAGCCCCAGCATTTT
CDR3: CASSQDPLTGEPQHF

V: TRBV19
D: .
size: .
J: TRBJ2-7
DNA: TGTGCCAGTAGTATACAGACAGGTGCCTACGAGCAGTACTTC
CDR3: CASSIQTGAYEQYF

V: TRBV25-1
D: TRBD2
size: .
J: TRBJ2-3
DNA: TGTGCCAGCAGTGATGACGGGAGGGTCACAGATACGCAGTATTTT
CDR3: CASSDDGRVTDTQYF

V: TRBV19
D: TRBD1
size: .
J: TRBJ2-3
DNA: TGTGCCAGTAGTATTAGTGGACAGGGTACAGATACGCAGTATTTT
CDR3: CASSISGQGTDTQYF

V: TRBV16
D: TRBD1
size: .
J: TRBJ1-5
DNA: TGTGCCAGCAGCCAATCGAAGGGACAGTTTCAGCCCCAGCATTTT
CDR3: CASSQSKGQFQPQHF

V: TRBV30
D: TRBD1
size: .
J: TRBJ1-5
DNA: TGTGCCTGGAGTGGAGGATGGACAGGGATGCAGCCCCAGCATTTT
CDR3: CAWSGGWTGMQPQHF

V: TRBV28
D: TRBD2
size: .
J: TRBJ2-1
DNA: TGTGCCAGCAGCTCGATCTCCCTAGCGGGAGTACAGGAGCAGTTCTTC
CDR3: CASSSISLAGVQEQFF

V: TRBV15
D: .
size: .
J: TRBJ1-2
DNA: TGTGCCACCAGCAGAGATACGGGGAGGAACTATGGCTACACCTTC
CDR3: CATSRDTGRNYGYTF

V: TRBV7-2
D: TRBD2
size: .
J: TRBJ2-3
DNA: TGTGCCAGCAGCTCCCAAGGACTAGCGCTTGGCACAGATACGCAGTATTTT
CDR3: CASSSQGLALGTDTQYF

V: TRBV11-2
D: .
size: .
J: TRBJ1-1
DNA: TGTGCCAGCAGCTCGAACCTAGGTCTCAACACTGAAGCTTTCTTT
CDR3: CASSSNLGLNTEAFF

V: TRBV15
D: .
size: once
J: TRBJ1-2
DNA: TGTGCCACCAGCAGGACGGCCCAGGGACTGTATGGCTACACCTTC
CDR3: CATSRTAQGLYGYTF

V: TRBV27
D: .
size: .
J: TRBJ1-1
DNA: TGTGCCAGCAGTAACAGGGAAAGGAACACTGAAGCTTTCTTT
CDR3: CASSNRERNTEAFF

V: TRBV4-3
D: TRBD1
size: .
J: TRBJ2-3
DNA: TGCGCCAGCAGCCAAGGGAGGCCGGGACAGATCACAGATACGCAGTATTTT
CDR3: CASSQGRPGQITDTQYF

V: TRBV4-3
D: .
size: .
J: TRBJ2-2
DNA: TGCGCCAGCAGCCAAGATGTAGTGTTTGGGGAGCTGTTTTTT
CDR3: CASSQDVVFGELFF

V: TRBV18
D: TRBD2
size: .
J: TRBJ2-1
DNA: TGTGCCAGCTCACTAGCGGGAGCTCTGAGCAATGAGCAGTTCTTC
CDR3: CASSLAGALSNEQFF